This T cell receptor (beta chain) was retrieved from a study of follicular helper T cells after annual influenza vaccination. Study context: Days 0, 7 and 28 post-vaccination were the blood draw times.

The assay was immunoSEQ multiplex PCR, and TCRdb's table has in-frame clones only and misses some. The table has nearly 9,000 clones, roughly 80% seen once; the top ten hold roughly 3.5%. The time point denotes: 2014-2015 season, 7 days after vaccination. The clonotype originates from an adult who received the influenza vaccine. The sequenced sample was CXCR5+ CD38- circulating T follicular helper cells from blood, obtained 7 days after influenza vaccination. Subset here: circulating Tfh, non-naive CD4+CXCR5+PD-1+ (ICOS+CD38+ or ICOS-CD38-).

DNA for the CDR3: TGTGCCAGCAGCTCGCCCTCGGCTAGCGGGGGGAGGGCAGATACGCAGTATTTT. Translating it yields CASSSPSASGGRADTQYF. The V and J genes are TRBV5-6 and TRBJ2-3, with 11 bases fitting TRBD2. This CDR3 contains 18 residues. Germline values: CDR1 SGHDT, CDR2 YYEEEE. Trimming at V came to 3 bases and at J to 4 bases, leaving 13 bases not matched to a gene.